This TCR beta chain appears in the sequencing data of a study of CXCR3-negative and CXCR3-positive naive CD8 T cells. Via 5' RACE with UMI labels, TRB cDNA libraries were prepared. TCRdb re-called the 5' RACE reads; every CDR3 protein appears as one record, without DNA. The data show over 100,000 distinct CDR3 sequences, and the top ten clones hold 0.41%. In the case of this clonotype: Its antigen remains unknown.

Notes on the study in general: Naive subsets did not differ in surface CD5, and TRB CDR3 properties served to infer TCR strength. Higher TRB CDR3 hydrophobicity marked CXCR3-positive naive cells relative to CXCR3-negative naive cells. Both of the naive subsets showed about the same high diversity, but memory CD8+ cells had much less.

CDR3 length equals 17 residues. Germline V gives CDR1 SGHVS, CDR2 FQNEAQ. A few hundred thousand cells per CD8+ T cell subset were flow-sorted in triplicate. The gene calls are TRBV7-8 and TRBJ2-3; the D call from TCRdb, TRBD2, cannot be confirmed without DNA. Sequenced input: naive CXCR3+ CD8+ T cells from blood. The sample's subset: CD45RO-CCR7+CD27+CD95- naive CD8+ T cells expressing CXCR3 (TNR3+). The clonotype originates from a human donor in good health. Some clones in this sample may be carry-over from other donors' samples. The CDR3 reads CASSPTVAGTRTDTQYF. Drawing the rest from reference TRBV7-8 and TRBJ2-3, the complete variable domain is GAGVSQSPRYKVAKRGQDVALRCDPISGHVSLFWYQQALGQGPEFLTYFQNEAQLDKSGLPSDRFFAERPEGSVSTLKIQRTQQEDSAVYLCASSPTVAGTRTDTQYFGPGTRLTVL.